This T cell receptor beta chain appears in the sequencing data of a study of blood T cell repertoires in COVID-19. As for the study in general: COVID-19 samples, acute and convalescent, were from the United States, Italy and Spain. T cells, B-cell-depleted T cells, or PBMCs provided the cDNA or gDNA that served as material.

Seattle-derived patients entered the study during active infection and were followed longitudinally. Original handling: From reference gene primer amplification, estimates of nucleated cell counts were derived. Libraries were prepared by immunoSEQ multiplex PCR; TCRdb keeps only in-frame clonotypes and omits some of them. The V and J calls and clone size are taken from that table; D and trimming were inferred from the DNA. The sample yields hundreds of thousands of clones, under 90% seen once. Germline V gene data show CDR1 as LGHNT and CDR2 as FRNRAP. V dropped 1 base and J dropped 4; count of bases not matched to a gene: 7. The CDR3 contains 16 residues.

The chain employs TRBV12-5 and TRBJ2-3, with 8 bases lining up with TRBD2. The sample consisted of peripheral blood. This receptor was identified in a woman aged 25 to 39 with COVID-19, enrolled during active disease. The CDR3 sequence is CASGLELADSADTQYF. In DNA, the CDR3 is TGTGCTAGTGGTTTGGAACTAGCGGACTCAGCAGATACGCAGTATTTT.